This entry lists 19 T cell receptor beta chains sequenced from one sample in a study of PD-L1 blockade in urothelial cancer. The assay was immunoSEQ multiplex PCR, and TCRdb's table has in-frame clones only and misses some. The table includes around 30,000 clones, over 80% detected once. The sequences come from PBMCs, collected around atezolizumab (anti-PD-L1) treatment. The receptors stem from a man aged 45-65 years with urothelial cancer.

This clone was seen once. This chain links TRBV5-5 with TRBJ2-6; D gene uncertain. The CDR3 length is 18 residues. Between the trimmed V and J ends, which lost 2 bases and 0 bases, there was a span of 15 bases. The germline V gene has CDR1 SGHKS and CDR2 YYEKEE (reference sequence). CDR3 nucleotide sequence: TGTGCCAGCAGCTTCTCCCGGGTATCTACCTCTGGGGCCAACGTCCTGACTTTC. Its translation: CASSFSRVSTSGANVLTF.

The chain couples TRBV5-1 to TRBJ2-1; 9 bases are shared with TRBD2. The CDR3 extends over 18 amino acids. Trimming cost V 0 bases and J 0 bases; bases outside gene matches: 7. The germline V gene encodes CDR1 SGHRS and CDR2 YFSETQ. CDR3 DNA: TGCGCCAGCAGCTTGGGGACTAGCGCCGAGAGCTCCTACAATGAGCAGTTCTTC. Amino acid sequence: CASSLGTSAESSYNEQFF.

This clone has a handful of counts. The J gene is TRBJ2-5, the V gene TRBV5-1, with D perhaps matching TRBD2 (5 bases). The CDR3 length is 15 residues. The ends were cut back, 0 bases at V and 3 bases at J, with 12 bases in the middle. The germline V gene encodes CDR1 SGHRS and CDR2 YFSETQ. CDR3 sequence: CASSLDPGSEETQYF. The CDR3 DNA reads as TGCGCCAGCAGCTTGGACCCGGGGAGCGAAGAGACCCAGTACTTC.

The chain carries TRBV5-1 and TRBJ1-2; D is unclear. Looked up from germline, CDR1 is SGHRS and CDR2 is YFSETQ. V was trimmed by 2 bases and J by 8 bases, leaving 13 bases between them. The CDR3 is made up of 13 amino acids. The CDR3 here is CASSLQTGEGYTF. The CDR3 DNA is TGCGCCAGCAGCTTACAGACGGGAGAAGGCTACACCTTC.

The chain is built from TRBV9 and TRBJ2-1; 13 bases match TRBD2. The V gene's germline CDR1 is SGDLS and CDR2 YYNGEE. J gave up 5 bases and V 0 bases, and 2 bases lay outside the gene matches. This CDR3 spans 16 amino acids. The CDR3 DNA reads TGTGCCAGCAGCGTAGGGGGGACTAGCGGGAACAATGAGCAGTTCTTC. Translation: CASSVGGTSGNNEQFF.

This chain joins TRBV2 and TRBJ1-1; D gene unclear. This CDR3 spans 12 amino acids. Germline-derived CDR1 and CDR2 are SNHLY and FYNNEI. The V end lost 7 bases, the J end lost 5 bases, and 11 bases lay between the germline ends. DNA of the CDR3: TGTGCCAGCACGAGGGAATTTACTGAAGCTTTCTTT. This sequence encodes CASTREFTEAFF.

The chain joins TRBV9 to TRBJ2-1; D may be TRBD1 (6 bases). There are 15 residues in the CDR3. In germline, CDR1 is SGDLS, CDR2 YYNGEE. Trimming cost V 0 bases and J 0 bases, with 7 bases left between them. CDR3 sequence reads: CASSVDRASYNEQFF. DNA for the CDR3: TGTGCCAGCAGCGTAGACAGGGCCTCCTACAATGAGCAGTTCTTC. The full variable domain, its missing parts supplied by reference TRBV9 and TRBJ2-1, is DSGVTQTPKHLITATGQRVTLRCSPRSGDLSVYWYQQSLDQGLQFLIQYYNGEERAKGNILERFSAQQFPDLHSELNLSSLELGDSALYFCASSVDRASYNEQFFGPGTRLTVL.

The chain recombines TRBV30 with TRBJ2-5; possible D gene TRBD2, 6 bases. Trimming pared 2 bases from V and 2 bases from J, leaving 9 bases between. The CDR3 totals 13 residues. CDR1 GTSNPN and CDR2 SVGIG come from the germline V gene (reference sequence). For the CDR3, the DNA is TGTGCCTGGAGTAGAGGAGGGCAAGAGACCCAGTACTTC. It specifies CAWSRGGQETQYF. The complete variable domain, with remaining parts taken from reference TRBV30 and TRBJ2-5, reads SQTIHQWPATLVQPVGSPLSLECTVEGTSNPNLYWYRQAAGRGLQLLFYSVGIGQISSEVPQNLSASRPQDRQFILSSKKLLLSDSGFYLCAWSRGGQETQYFGPGTRLLVL.

This clone was detected a few times. The chain joins TRBV9 to TRBJ2-1; TRBD2 might be the D (6 bases). Trimming cost V 3 bases and J 10 bases, with 8 bases left between them. Germline values: CDR1 SGDLS, CDR2 YYNGEE. The CDR3 has 11 residues. The CDR3 is CASSGTSEQFF. CDR3 DNA sequence: TGTGCCAGCAGCGGTACTAGCGAGCAGTTCTTC.

The chain carries TRBV10-1 and TRBJ2-2; D possibly corresponds to TRBD2 (5 bases). V lost 3 bases and J lost 6, with 11 bases in between. The CDR3 is 14 amino acids. Germline values: CDR1 WNHNN, CDR2 SYGVQD (reference sequence). CDR3 loop: CASSDSGFAGELFF. The CDR3 nucleotides are TGCGCCAGCAGTGATTCGGGGTTCGCCGGGGAGCTGTTTTTT.

The V call is TRBV4-2, the J call TRBJ1-5; 7 nucleotides agree with TRBD1. The J segment lost 10 bases and the V segment lost 5 bases, leaving 11 bases of the junction unmatched. Per the germline V gene, CDR1 is LGHNA and CDR2 is YNFKEQ. The CDR3 loop spans 14 amino acids. The CDR3 region is CASSRDRDVDPQHF. The CDR3 DNA sequence: TGTGCCAGCAGCAGAGACAGGGACGTAGATCCCCAGCATTTT.

The J gene is TRBJ2-3, the V gene TRBV4-1; D is possibly TRBD1 (5 bases). CDR3 size: 14 residues. Germline values: CDR1 MGHRA, CDR2 YSYEKL. The germline V and J ends were trimmed by 2 bases and 7 bases, with 13 bases remaining between them. The CDR3 is CASSQIPGHNTQYF. Written as DNA, the CDR3 is TGCGCCAGCAGCCAAATTCCAGGGCATAATACGCAGTATTTT.

The genes are TRBV2 and TRBJ1-5; TRBD1 is a possible D gene (5 bases). Germline CDR1 is SNHLY and CDR2 is FYNNEI. The CDR3 extends over 15 amino acids. The V end was cut by 5 bases, the J end by 7 bases, with 18 bases between. As DNA, the CDR3 is TGTGCCAGCAGTCCCCGGACCGGGTCAGGGCAGCCCCAGCATTTT. Translated, it gives CASSPRTGSGQPQHF.

This clone has more than one count but fewer than ten. The chain links TRBV6-1 to TRBJ2-1; possible D gene TRBD1, 6 bases. Germline assignment: CDR1 MNHNS and CDR2 SASEGT. Trimming shortened V by 3 bases and J by 3 bases, and 12 bases separated the two germline ends. The CDR3 has 15 residues. The CDR3 here is CASSDPGDLYNEQFF. DNA of the CDR3: TGTGCCAGCAGTGACCCAGGGGACCTCTACAATGAGCAGTTCTTC.

The gene calls are TRBV6-4 and TRBJ2-3, with a tentative D call TRBD2 (6 bases). The CDR3 runs 14 residues. From germline, CDR1 is MRHNA and CDR2 SNTAGT. V lost 2 bases to trimming and J lost 4 bases, with 10 bases between them. Written as DNA, the CDR3 is TGTGCCAGCAGTGACAGGGGACTGCCAGATACGCAGTATTTT. The encoded protein is CASSDRGLPDTQYF.

V and J are TRBV5-6 and TRBJ2-7; unclear D gene. The CDR3 sequence is 14 residues long. V dropped 0 bases and J dropped 5 bases, with 12 bases sitting between them. Germline CDR1 is SGHDT and CDR2 is YYEEEE. The CDR3, as DNA: TGTGCCAGCAGCTTGGCCCTTCGTAATCACGAGCAGTACTTC. The encoded protein is CASSLALRNHEQYF. Combining the CDR3 with reference TRBV5-6 and TRBJ2-7 gives the whole variable domain DAGVTQSPTHLIKTRGQQVTLRCSPKSGHDTVSWYQQALGQGPQFIFQYYEEEERQRGNFPDRFSGHQFPNYSSELNVNALLLGDSALYLCASSLALRNHEQYFGPGTRLTVT.

The chain joins TRBV15 to TRBJ2-5, with 12 bases identical to TRBD2. CDR1 is LNHNV, CDR2 YYDKDF, per germline (reference sequence). The CDR3 loop spans 17 amino acids. The J segment lost 4 bases and the V segment lost 1 base, leaving 7 bases of the junction unmatched. The CDR3 region has the DNA TGTGCCACCAGCAGAGGGGGGCTAGCGGGGGGGCGAGAGACCCAGTACTTC. This translates into CATSRGGLAGGRETQYF.

The chain recombines TRBV7-8 with TRBJ1-1, with TRBD1 matching over 7 bases. From germline, CDR1 is SGHVS and CDR2 FQNEAQ. This CDR3 has 15 amino acids. V was clipped by 4 bases and J by 1 base; unmatched bases: 6. In DNA, the CDR3 is TGTGCCAGCAGCTCCAAGACAGGGTGGAACACTGAAGCTTTCTTT. Encoded protein: CASSSKTGWNTEAFF.

The sample holds one count of this clone. The rearrangement joins TRBV7-8 to TRBJ2-7, with 7 bases lining up with TRBD1. J lost 3 bases, V lost 6 bases, and 14 bases had no gene match. The V gene's germline CDR1 is SGHVS and CDR2 FQNEAQ. CDR3 length: 16 amino acids. DNA for the CDR3: TGTGCCAGCAGTCGAAGGGGGCAGCACCCTCTCTACGAGCAGTACGTC. Amino acid sequence: CASSRRGQHPLYEQYV.